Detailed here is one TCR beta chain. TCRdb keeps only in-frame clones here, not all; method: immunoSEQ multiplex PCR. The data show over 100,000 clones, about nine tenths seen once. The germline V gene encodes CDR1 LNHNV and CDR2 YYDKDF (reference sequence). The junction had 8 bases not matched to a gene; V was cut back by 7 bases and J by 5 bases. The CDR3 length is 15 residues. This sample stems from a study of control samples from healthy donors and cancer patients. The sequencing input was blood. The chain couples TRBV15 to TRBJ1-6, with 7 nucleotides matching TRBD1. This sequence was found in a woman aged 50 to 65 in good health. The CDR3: CATKTGFFDNSPLHF. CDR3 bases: TGTGCCACCAAGACAGGGTTCTTCGATAATTCACCCCTCCACTTT.